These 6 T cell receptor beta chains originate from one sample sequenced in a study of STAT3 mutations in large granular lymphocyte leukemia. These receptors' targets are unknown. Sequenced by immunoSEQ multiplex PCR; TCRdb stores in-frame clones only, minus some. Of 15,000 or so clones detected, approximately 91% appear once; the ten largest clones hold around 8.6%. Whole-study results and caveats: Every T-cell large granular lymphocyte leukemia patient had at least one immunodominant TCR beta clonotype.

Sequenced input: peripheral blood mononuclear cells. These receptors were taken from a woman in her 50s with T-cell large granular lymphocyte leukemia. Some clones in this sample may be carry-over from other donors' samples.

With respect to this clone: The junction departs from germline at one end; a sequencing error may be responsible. The CDR3 DNA sequence: TGTGCTAGCAGCGGGAACACTGAAGCTTTCTTT. Its translation: CASSGNTEAFF. The chain links TRBV7-7 to TRBJ1-1; D is ambiguous. The germline V gene has CDR1 SSHAT and CDR2 FNYEAQ (reference sequence). The CDR3 consists of 11 residues. Combining the CDR3 with reference TRBV7-7 and TRBJ1-1 gives the whole variable domain GAGVSQSPRYKVTKRGQDVTLRCDPISSHATLYWYQQALGQGPEFLTYFNYEAQPDKSGLPSDRFSAERPEGSISTLTIQRTEQRDSAMYRCASSGNTEAFFGQGTRLTVV.

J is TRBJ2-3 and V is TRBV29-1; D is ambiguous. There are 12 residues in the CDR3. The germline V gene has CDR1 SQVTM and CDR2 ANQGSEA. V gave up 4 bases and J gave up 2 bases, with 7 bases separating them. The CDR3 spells CSVAVYTDTQYF. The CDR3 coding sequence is TGCAGCGTTGCGGTTTACACAGATACGCAGTATTTT.

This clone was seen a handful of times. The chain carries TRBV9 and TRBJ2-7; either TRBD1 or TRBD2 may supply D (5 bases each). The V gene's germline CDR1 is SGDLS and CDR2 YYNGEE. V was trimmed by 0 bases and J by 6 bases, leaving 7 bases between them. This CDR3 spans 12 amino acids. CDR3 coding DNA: TGTGCCAGCAGCGTAGCAGGGAGCGAGCAGTACTTC. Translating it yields CASSVAGSEQYF.

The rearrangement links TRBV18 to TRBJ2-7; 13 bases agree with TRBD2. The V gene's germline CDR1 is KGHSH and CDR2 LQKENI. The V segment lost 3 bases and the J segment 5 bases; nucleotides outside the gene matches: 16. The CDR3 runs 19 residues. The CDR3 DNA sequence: TGTGCCAGCTCACCTAGACTAGCGGGAGGTACAGGTTTGGACCACGAGCAGTACTTC. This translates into CASSPRLAGGTGLDHEQYF. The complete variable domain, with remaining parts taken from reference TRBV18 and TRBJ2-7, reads NAGVMQNPRHLVRRRGQEARLRCSPMKGHSHVYWYRQLPEEGLKFMVYLQKENIIDESGMPKERFSAEFPKEGPSILRIQQVVRGDSAAYFCASSPRLAGGTGLDHEQYFGPGTRLTVT.

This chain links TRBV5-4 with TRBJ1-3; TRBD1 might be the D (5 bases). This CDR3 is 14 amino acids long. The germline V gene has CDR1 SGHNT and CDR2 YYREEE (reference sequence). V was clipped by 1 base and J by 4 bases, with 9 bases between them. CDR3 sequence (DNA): TGTGCCAGCAGCTTGCAGGGATCCGGAAACACCATATATTTT. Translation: CASSLQGSGNTIYF.

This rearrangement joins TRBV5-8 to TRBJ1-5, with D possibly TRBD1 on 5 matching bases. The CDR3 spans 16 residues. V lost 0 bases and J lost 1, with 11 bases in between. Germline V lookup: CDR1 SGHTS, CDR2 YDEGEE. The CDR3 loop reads CASSLEQGLSNQPQHF. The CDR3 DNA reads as TGTGCCAGCAGCTTGGAGCAGGGTTTGAGCAATCAGCCCCAGCATTTT. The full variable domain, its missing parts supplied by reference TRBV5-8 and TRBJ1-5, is EAGVTQSPTHLIKTRGQQATLRCSPISGHTSVYWYQQALGLGLQFLLWYDEGEERNRGNFPPRFSGRQFPNYSSELNVNALELEDSALYLCASSLEQGLSNQPQHFGDGTRLSIL.